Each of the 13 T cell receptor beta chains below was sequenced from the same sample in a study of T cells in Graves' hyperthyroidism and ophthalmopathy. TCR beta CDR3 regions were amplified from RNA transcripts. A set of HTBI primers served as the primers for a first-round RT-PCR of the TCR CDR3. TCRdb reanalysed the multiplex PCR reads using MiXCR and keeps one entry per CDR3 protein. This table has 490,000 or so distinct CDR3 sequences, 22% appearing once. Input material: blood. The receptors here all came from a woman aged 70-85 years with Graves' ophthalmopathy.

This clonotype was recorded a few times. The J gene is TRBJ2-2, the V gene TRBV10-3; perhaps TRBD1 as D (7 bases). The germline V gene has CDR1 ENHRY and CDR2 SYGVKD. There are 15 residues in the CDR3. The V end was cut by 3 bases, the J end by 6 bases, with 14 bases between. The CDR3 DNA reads TGTGCCATCAGTGATTTGGCAGGGGGGCCCGGGGAGCTGTTTTTT. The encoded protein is CAISDLAGGPGELFF.

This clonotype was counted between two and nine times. CDR3 residues: CASSLLDRGFVQPQHF. CDR3 DNA sequence: TGTGCCAGCAGTCTCTTGGACAGGGGCTTCGTACAGCCCCAGCATTTT. This chain links TRBV28 with TRBJ1-5; 9 bases line up with TRBD1. The CDR3 is 16 amino acids. Germline-derived CDR1 and CDR2 are MDHEN and SYDVKM. With V trimmed by 5 bases and J by 7 bases, 12 bases remained unmatched.

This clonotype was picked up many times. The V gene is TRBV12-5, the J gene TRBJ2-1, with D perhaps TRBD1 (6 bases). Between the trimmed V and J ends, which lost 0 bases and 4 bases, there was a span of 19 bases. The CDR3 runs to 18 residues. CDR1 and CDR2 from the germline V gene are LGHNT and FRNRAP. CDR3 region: CASGLVPGTLRSYNEQFF. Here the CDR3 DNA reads TGTGCTAGTGGTTTGGTACCCGGGACACTCCGTTCTTACAATGAGCAGTTCTTC.

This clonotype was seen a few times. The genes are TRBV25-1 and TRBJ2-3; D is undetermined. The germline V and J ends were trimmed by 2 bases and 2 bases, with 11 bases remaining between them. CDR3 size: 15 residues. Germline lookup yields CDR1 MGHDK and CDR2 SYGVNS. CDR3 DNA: TGTGCCAGCAGTGAACCCTCCTTATACACAGATACGCAGTATTTT. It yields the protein CASSEPSLYTDTQYF.

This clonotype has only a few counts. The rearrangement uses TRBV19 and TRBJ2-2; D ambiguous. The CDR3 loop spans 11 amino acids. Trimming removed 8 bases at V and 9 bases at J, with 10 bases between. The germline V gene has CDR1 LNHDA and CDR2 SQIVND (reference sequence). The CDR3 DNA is TGTGCCAGTTCCGTTGGGAGGGAGCTGTTTTTT. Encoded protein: CASSVGRELFF.

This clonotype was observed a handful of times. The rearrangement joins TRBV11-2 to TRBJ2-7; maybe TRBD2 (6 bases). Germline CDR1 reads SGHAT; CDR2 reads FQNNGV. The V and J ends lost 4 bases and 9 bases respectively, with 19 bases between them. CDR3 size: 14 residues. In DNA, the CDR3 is TGTGCCAGCAGCTCGGGGACTTCGGGAGTGGGGCAGTACTTC. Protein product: CASSSGTSGVGQYF.

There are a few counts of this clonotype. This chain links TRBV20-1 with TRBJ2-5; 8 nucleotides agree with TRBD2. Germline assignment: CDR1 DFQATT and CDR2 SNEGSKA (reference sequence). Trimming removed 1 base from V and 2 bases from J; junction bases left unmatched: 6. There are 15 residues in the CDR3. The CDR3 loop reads CSARAGGDPQETQYF. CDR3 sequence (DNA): TGCAGTGCTAGAGCCGGGGGGGACCCTCAAGAGACCCAGTACTTC.

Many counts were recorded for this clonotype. This CDR3 is CASSLSRVSAQETQYF. CDR3 DNA: TGTGCCAGCAGTCTAAGCAGGGTTAGCGCGCAAGAGACCCAGTACTTC. V usage is TRBV6-1 and J usage is TRBJ2-5; TRBD1 or TRBD2 may be the D gene (5 bases each). The CDR3 extends over 16 amino acids. From germline, CDR1 is MNHNS and CDR2 SASEGT. The V gene lost 5 bases and the J gene lost 2 bases, with 18 bases spanning the gap.

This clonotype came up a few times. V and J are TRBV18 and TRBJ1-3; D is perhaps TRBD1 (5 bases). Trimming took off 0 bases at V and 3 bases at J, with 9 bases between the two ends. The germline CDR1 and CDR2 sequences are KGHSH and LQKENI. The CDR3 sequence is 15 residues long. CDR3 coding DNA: TGTGCCAGCTCACCACCGGGACCGTTTGGAAACACCATATATTTT. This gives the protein CASSPPGPFGNTIYF. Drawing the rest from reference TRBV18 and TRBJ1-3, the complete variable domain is NAGVMQNPRHLVRRRGQEARLRCSPMKGHSHVYWYRQLPEEGLKFMVYLQKENIIDESGMPKERFSAEFPKEGPSILRIQQVVRGDSAAYFCASSPPGPFGNTIYFGEGSWLTVV.

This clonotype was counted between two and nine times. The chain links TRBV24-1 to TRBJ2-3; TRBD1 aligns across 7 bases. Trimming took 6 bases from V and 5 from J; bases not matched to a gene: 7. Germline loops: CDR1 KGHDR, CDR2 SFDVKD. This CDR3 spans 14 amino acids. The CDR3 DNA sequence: TGTGCCACCAGTAACACAGGGGAGAGAGATACGCAGTATTTT. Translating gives CATSNTGERDTQYF.

In DNA form, the CDR3 reads TGTGCCAGCAGTGTAGGCGCAATCTACGAGCAGTACTTC. Translating it yields CASSVGAIYEQYF. This chain joins TRBV2 and TRBJ2-7; D not certain. CDR1 SNHLY and CDR2 FYNNEI come from the germline V gene. The V end was cut by 4 bases, the J end by 3 bases, with 10 bases between. The CDR3 has 13 amino acids. The variable domain in full, with the rest retrieved from reference TRBV2 and TRBJ2-7, is EPEVTQTPSHQVTQMGQEVILRCVPISNHLYFYWYRQILGQKVEFLVSFYNNEISEKSEIFDDQFSVERPDGSNFTLKIRSTKLEDSAMYFCASSVGAIYEQYFGPGTRLTVT.

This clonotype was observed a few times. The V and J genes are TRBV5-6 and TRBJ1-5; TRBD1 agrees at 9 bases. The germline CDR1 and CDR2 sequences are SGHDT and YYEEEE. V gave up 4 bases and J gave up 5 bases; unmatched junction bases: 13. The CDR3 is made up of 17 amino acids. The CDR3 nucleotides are TGTGCCAGCAGCCAAAGTCGGTTCGGGACAGGGTATCAGCCCCAGCATTTT. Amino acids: CASSQSRFGTGYQPQHF.

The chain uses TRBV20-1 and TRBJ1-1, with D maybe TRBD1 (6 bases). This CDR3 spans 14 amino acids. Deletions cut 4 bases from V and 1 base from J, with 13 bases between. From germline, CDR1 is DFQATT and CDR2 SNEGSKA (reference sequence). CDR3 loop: CSANPQGRNTEAFF. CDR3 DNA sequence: TGCAGTGCTAATCCCCAGGGGAGGAACACTGAAGCTTTCTTT.